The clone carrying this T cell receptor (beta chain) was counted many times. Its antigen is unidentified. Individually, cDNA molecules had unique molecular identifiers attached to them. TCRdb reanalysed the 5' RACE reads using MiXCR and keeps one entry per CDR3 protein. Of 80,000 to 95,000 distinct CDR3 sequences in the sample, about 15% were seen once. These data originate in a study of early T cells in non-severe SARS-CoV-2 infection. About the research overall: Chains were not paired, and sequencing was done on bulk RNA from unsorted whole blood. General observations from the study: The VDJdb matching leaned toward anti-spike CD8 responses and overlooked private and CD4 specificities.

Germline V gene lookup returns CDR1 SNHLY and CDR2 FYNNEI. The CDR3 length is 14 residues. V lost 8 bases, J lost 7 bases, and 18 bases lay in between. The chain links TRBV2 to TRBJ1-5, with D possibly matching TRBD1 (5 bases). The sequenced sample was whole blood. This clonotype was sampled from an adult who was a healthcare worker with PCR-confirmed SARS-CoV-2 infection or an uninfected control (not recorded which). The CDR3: CASGKPGSGQPQHF. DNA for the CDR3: TGTGCCAGCGGGAAGCCAGGGTCAGGACAGCCCCAGCATTTT.